This T cell receptor (beta chain) was obtained from a study of vaccination effects on CD4 cells after COVID-19. Across the whole study: Relative to the second dose, post-vaccine samples were obtained a median of 72 days later.

Here immunoSEQ multiplex PCR was the method, and the copy in TCRdb shows in-frame clones only, minus some. The repertoire holds approximately 47,000 clones, less than 85% seen once, with about 6.7% in the top ten. The V gene's germline CDR1 is SGHNT and CDR2 YYREEE (reference sequence). V was clipped by 0 bases and J by 10 bases; unmatched bases: 7. The length of the CDR3 is 14 residues. Remarks on this clone: Antigen unknown.

Subsequent to a culture period of about ten days, CD4+ T cells were isolated. Everyone in the study got two shots of either the BNT162b2 or mRNA-1273 vaccine. This TCR was recovered from a human donor who received a COVID-19 vaccine. The specimen was CD4+ T cells from PBMCs cultured without peptide, collected after COVID-19 vaccination. The V call is TRBV5-4, the J call TRBJ2-1; TRBD2 agrees at 7 bases. The CDR3 DNA follows: TGTGCCAGCAGCTTGGGCCCGCAAGCGGGAGAGCAGTTCTTC. This translates into CASSLGPQAGEQFF.